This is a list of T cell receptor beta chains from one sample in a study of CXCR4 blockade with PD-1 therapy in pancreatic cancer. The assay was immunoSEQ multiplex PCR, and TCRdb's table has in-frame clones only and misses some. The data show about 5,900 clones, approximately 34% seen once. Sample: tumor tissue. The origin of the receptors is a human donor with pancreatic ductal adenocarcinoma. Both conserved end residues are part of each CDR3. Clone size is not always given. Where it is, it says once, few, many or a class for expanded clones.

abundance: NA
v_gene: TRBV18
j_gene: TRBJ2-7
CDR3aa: CASSPADHRSYEQYF

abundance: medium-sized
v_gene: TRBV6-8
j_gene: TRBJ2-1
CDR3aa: CASSYSSSSGSRYNEQFF

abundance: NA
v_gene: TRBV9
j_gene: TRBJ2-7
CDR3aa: CASSVVGGGYGEQYF

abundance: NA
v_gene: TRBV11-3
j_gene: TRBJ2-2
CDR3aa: CASSLGGTNTGELFF

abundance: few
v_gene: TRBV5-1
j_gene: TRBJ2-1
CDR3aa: CASSLEGLGDEQFF

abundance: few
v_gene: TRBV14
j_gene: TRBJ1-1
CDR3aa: CASSQDRQIGTEAFF

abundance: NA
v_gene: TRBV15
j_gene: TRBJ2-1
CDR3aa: CATSRDGGGVHEQFF

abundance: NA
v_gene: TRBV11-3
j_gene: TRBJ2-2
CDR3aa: CASSFNSGANTGELFF

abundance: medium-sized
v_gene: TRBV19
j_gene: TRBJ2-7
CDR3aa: CASSLRGDGPYEQYF

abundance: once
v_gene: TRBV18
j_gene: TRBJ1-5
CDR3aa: CASSPPGFDSHYQPQHF

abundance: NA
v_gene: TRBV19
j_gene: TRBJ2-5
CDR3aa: CASSEGSKETQYF

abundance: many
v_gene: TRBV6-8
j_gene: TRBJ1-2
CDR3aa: CASSYDKAPYGYTF

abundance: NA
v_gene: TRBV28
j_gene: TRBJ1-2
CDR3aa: CASRTGIDYGYTF

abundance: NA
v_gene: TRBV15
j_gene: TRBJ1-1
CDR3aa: CATSSASSSPTEAFF

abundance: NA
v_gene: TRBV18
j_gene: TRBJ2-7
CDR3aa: CASSPDRGRGPYEQYF

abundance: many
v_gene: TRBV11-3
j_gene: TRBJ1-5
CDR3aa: CASSWSRRYQPQHF

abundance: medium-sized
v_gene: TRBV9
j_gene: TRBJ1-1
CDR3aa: CASSEQRGDEAFF

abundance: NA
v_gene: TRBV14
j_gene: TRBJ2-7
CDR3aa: CASSLKLGPVYEQYF

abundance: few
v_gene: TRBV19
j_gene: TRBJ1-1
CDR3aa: CASSDGINTEAFF

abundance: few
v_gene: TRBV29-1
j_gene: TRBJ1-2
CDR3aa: CSVEERPLTGDYTF

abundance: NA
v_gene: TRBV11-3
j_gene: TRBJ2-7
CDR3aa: CASSLGQGDYEQYF

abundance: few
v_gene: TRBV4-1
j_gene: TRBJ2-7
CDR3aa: CASSQDGTSGYEQYF

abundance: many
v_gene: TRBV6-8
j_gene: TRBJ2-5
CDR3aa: CASSYSRDLRETQYF

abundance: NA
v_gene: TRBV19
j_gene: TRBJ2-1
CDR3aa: CASSPEGAGVENEQFF

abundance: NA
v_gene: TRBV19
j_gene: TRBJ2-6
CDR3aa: CASARGGSSGANVLTF

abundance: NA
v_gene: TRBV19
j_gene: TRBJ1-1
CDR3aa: CASSSRGITEAFF

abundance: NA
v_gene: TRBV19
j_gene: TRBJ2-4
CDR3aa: CASSIVAGQGILKNIQYF

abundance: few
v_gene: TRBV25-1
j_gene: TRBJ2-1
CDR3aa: CASSDWASGYNEQFF

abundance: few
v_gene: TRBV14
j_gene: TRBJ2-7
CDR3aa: CASSQVGNLYEQYF

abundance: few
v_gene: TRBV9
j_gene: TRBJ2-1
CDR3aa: CASSVMSGTLNEQFF

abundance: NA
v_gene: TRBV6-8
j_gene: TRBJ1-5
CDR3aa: CASKGTGNQPQHF

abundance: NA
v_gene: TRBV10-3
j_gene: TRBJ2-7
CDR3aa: CAISEITYEQYF

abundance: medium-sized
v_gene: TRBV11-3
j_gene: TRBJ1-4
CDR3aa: CASSSTIRDRGPAANEKLFF

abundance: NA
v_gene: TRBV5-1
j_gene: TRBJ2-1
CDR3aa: CASSLALAVNEQFF

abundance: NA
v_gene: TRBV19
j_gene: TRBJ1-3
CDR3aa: CASSIRAGNTIYF

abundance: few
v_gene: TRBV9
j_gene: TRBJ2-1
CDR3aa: CASSVSYWDNEQFF

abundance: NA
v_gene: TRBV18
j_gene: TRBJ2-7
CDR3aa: CASSPLDLGEQYF

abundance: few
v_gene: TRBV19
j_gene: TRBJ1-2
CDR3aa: CASKGRGSNYGYTF

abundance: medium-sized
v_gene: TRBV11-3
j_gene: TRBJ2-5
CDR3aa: CASSLRLAGGPGETQYF

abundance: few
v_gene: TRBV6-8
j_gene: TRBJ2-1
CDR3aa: CASTRDNYNEQFF